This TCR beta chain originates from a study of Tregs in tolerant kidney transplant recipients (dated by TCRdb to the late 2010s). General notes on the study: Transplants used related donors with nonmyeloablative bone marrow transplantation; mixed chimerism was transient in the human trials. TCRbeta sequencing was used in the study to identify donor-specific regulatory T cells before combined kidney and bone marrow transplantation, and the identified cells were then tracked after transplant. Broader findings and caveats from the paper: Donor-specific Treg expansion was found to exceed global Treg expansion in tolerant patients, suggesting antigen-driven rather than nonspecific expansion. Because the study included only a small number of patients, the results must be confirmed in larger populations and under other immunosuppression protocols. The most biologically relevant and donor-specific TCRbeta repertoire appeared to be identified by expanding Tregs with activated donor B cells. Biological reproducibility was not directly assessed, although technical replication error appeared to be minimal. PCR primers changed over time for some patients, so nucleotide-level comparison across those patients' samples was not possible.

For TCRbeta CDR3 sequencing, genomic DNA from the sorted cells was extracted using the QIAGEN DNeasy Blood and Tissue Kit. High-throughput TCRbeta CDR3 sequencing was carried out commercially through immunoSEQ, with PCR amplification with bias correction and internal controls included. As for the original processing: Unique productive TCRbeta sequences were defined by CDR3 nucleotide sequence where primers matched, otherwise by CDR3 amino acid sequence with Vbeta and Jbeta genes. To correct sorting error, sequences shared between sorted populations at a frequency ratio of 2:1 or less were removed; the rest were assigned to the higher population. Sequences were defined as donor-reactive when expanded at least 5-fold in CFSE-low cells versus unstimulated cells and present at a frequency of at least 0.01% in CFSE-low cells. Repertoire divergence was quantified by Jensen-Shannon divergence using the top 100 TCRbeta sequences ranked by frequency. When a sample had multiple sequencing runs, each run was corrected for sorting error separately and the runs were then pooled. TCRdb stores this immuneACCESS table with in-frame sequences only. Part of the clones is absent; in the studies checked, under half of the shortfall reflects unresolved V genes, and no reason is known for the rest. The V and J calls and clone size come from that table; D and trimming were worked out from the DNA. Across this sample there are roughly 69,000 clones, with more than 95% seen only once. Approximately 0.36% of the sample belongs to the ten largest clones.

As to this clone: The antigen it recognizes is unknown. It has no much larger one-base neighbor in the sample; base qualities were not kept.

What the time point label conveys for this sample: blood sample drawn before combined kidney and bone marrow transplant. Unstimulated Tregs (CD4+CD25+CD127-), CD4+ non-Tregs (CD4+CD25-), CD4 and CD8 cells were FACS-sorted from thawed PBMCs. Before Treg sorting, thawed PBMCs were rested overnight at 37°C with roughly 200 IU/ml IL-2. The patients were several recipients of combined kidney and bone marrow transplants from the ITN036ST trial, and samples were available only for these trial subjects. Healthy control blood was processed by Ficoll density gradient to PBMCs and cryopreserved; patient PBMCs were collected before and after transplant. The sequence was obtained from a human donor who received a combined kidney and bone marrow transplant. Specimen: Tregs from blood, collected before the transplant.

Here the CDR3 is given as CASSTQGVIEKLFF. DNA sequence: TGTGCCAGCTCAACCCAAGGGGTGATAGAAAAACTGTTTTTT. The chain uses TRBV7-9 and TRBJ1-4; a weak D assignment points to TRBD1 (5 bases agree). Via the germline V gene (reference sequence), CDR1 is SEHNR and CDR2 FQNEAQ. The V and J ends are trimmed by 8 bases and 8 bases, leaving 18 bases between them. The CDR3 numbers 14 residues from cysteine through phenylalanine. Only CDR3 DNA remains: 42 bases, in frame from the first base.